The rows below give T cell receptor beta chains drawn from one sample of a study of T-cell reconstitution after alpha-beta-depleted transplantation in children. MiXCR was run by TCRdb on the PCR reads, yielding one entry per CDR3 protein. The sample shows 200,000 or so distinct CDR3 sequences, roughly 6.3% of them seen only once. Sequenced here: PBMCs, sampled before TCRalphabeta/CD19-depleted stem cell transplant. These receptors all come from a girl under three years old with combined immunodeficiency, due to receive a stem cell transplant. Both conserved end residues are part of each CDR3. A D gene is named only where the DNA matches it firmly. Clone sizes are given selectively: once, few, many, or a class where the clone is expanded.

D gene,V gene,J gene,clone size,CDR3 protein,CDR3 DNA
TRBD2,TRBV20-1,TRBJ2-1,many,CSARDVTSGNNEQFF,TGCAGTGCTAGAGATGTTACTAGCGGAAACAATGAGCAGTTCTTC
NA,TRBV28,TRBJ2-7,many,CASSFTDYYEQYF,TGTGCCAGCAGTTTCACGGACTACTACGAGCAGTACTTC
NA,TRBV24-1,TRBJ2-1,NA,CATCAGSSYNEQFF,TGTGCCACTTGCGCGGGGAGCTCCTACAATGAGCAGTTCTTC
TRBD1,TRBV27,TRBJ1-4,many,CASSSGQGIEKLFF,TGTGCCAGCAGCTCGGGACAGGGCATAGAAAAACTGTTTTTT
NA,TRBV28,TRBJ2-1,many,CASRSGGQIYNEQFF,TGTGCCAGCAGGTCGGGGGGACAGATATACAATGAGCAGTTCTTC
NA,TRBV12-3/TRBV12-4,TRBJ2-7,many,CASSPLQTIPSLGGQYF,TGTGCCAGCAGTCCCTTGCAGACAATTCCTTCCCTCGGAGGGCAGTACTTC
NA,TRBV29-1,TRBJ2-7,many,CSVVRGAYEQYF,TGCAGCGTTGTACGTGGGGCTTACGAGCAGTACTTC
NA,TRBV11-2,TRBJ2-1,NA,CASSLYFGGASSYNEQFF,TGTGCCAGCAGCTTATATTTTGGCGGGGCAAGCTCCTACAATGAGCAGTTCTTC
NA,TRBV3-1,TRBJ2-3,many,CASSHILPGSLTDTQYF,TGTGCCAGCAGCCACATACTACCTGGATCGCTCACAGATACGCAGTATTTT
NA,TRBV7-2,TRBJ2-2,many,CASSAQGNTGELFF,TGTGCCAGCAGCGCACAGGGTAACACCGGGGAGCTGTTTTTT
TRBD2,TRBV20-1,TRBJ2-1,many,CSAIGTSGPNEQFF,TGCAGTGCCATTGGGACTAGCGGCCCCAATGAGCAGTTCTTC
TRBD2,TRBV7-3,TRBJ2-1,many,CASSPRQRGGMWDEQFF,TGTGCCAGCAGCCCCCGCCAGCGGGGGGGCATGTGGGATGAGCAGTTCTTC
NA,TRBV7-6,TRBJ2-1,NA,CASSLAPRNNEQFF,TGTGCCAGCAGCTTAGCACCACGTAACAATGAGCAGTTCTTC
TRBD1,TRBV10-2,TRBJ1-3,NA,CASSNRTGGNTIYF,TGCGCCAGCAGCAACCGGACAGGTGGAAACACCATATATTTT
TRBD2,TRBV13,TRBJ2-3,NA,CAFSPRRNYFRGDTDTQYF,TGTGCCTTCAGCCCGAGGAGGAACTATTTCCGGGGGGACACAGATACGCAGTATTTT